This TCR beta chain was sequenced in a study of Graves' ophthalmopathy and Graves' hyperthyroidism. This CDR3 has 13 residues. Germline lookup yields CDR1 SQVTM and CDR2 ANQGSEA. The germline V and J ends were trimmed by 6 bases and 7 bases, with 18 bases remaining between them. Amplified material comprised TCR beta CDR3 regions derived from RNA transcripts. HTBI-primed first-round RT-PCR preceded second-round multiplex PCR. TCRdb itself ran the multiplex PCR reads through MiXCR, one entry per CDR3 protein. The sample lists roughly 600,000 distinct CDR3 sequences; about two fifths were seen once. Hyperthyroidism patients, all newly diagnosed, had under 2 months' duration and ages of 18 to 65.

The V and J genes are TRBV29-1 and TRBJ1-1; D call uncertain. Sequenced: peripheral blood or thyroid tissue (not recorded which). The clonotype originates from an adult man with Graves' hyperthyroidism. In DNA, the CDR3 is TGCAGCGTAGCCACGGGTGGTTACGGTGAAGCTTTCTTT. It codes for CSVATGGYGEAFF.